Listed here are 15 T cell receptor beta chains from one sample, sequenced in a study of blood T cell repertoires in COVID-19. Assay: immunoSEQ multiplex PCR; the TCRdb copy retains only in-frame clones and omits some. The data contain roughly 410,000 clones, about 89% of them singletons. Material for sequencing was peripheral blood. The receptors were sampled from a woman aged 60-70 years with COVID-19, enrolled during active disease.

The chain links TRBV28 to TRBJ1-1; tentative D call: TRBD1 (6 bases). V was clipped by 3 bases and J by 1 base, with 15 bases between them. Germline CDR1 reads MDHEN; CDR2 reads SYDVKM. This CDR3 is 16 amino acids long. The CDR3 region has the DNA TGTGCCAGCAGTTTTCCCACAGGGAACGCGAACACTGAAGCTTTCTTT. Amino acids: CASSFPTGNANTEAFF.

The V and J genes are TRBV7-8 and TRBJ1-6; 8 nucleotides match TRBD1. The germline gives CDR1 SGHVS, CDR2 FQNEAQ. The trim removed 4 bases at V and 8 bases at J, leaving 7 bases unmatched. The CDR3 is 15 residues long. CDR3 sequence: CASSSLAGGYSPLHF. Written as DNA, the CDR3 is TGTGCCAGCAGCTCCTTGGCAGGGGGCTATTCACCCCTCCACTTT.

The J gene is TRBJ2-7, the V gene TRBV6-5; 7 nucleotides agree with TRBD1. From germline, CDR1 is MNHEY and CDR2 SVGAGI. The trim removed 10 bases at V and 2 bases at J, leaving 14 bases unmatched. This CDR3 spans 15 amino acids. The CDR3 loop reads CAIQPGTALTYEQYF. The CDR3, as DNA: TGTGCCATCCAACCCGGGACAGCCCTTACCTACGAGCAGTACTTC.

The chain has TRBV9 and TRBJ1-2, with 10 bases lining up with TRBD1. Per germline, CDR1 SGDLS and CDR2 YYNGEE. This CDR3 comprises 13 residues. The J segment lost 8 bases and the V segment lost 3 bases, leaving 4 bases of the junction unmatched. The DNA for the CDR3 is TGTGCCAGCAGCGGGGACAGGGGAGGAGGCTACACCTTC. It yields the protein CASSGDRGGGYTF.

The chain has TRBV6-6 and TRBJ1-2, with 8 bases aligning to TRBD1. V lost 7 bases and J lost 5; bases outside the gene matches: 9. Germline V gives CDR1 MNHNY, CDR2 SVGAGI (reference sequence). The CDR3 is 14 amino acids. The DNA for the CDR3 is TGTGCCAGCACCCGGACAGGGTCGCTTTATGGCTACACCTTC. The encoded protein is CASTRTGSLYGYTF.

The table lists this clone with many counts. Other DNA sequences of this sample code for an identical CDR3. V usage is TRBV9 and J usage is TRBJ1-6; 7 bases fit TRBD1. With 3 bases clipped from V and 0 bases from J, the junction kept 3 bases outside the gene matches. Germline-derived CDR1 and CDR2 are SGDLS and YYNGEE. This CDR3 is 16 amino acids long. The CDR3 is CASSAGQSSYNSPLHF. CDR3 nucleotide sequence: TGTGCCAGCAGCGCGGGACAGAGCTCCTATAATTCACCCCTCCACTTT.

The rearrangement joins TRBV27 to TRBJ2-1, with TRBD1 matching 9 bases. Germline V lookup: CDR1 MNHEY, CDR2 SMNVEV (reference sequence). V was clipped by 5 bases and J by 5 bases; unmatched bases: 7. There are 15 residues in the CDR3. CDR3 DNA: TGTGCCAGCAGTGGGGCCGGGACAGGGAACAATGAGCAGTTCTTC. Its translation: CASSGAGTGNNEQFF.

The chain is built from TRBV5-1 and TRBJ2-7, with D perhaps TRBD1 (5 bases). This CDR3 has 14 residues. V dropped 4 bases and J dropped 1 base, with 12 bases sitting between them. Germline V gene sequence: CDR1 SGHRS, CDR2 YFSETQ. This CDR3 reads CASSHNPGSYEQYF. The CDR3 DNA reads as TGCGCCAGCAGCCACAATCCAGGGTCCTACGAGCAGTACTTC.

The rearrangement links TRBV19 to TRBJ1-6; TRBD1 matches 7 bases. Germline V lookup: CDR1 LNHDA, CDR2 SQIVND (reference sequence). V was clipped by 6 bases and J by 9 bases; unmatched bases: 8. CDR3 length equals 14 residues. As DNA, the CDR3 is TGTGCCAGTAGCCCCGACAGGGCGATTTCACCCCTCCACTTT. Residues: CASSPDRAISPLHF.

The chain recombines TRBV10-2 with TRBJ1-2; 7 nucleotides agree with TRBD1. Germline V lookup: CDR1 WSHSY, CDR2 SAAADI. The CDR3 sequence is 14 residues long. The V segment lost 3 bases and the J segment 4 bases; nucleotides outside the gene matches: 5. The DNA for the CDR3 is TGCGCCAGCAGTGACTACAGGGGCAGCTATGGCTACACCTTC. It encodes CASSDYRGSYGYTF.

V usage is TRBV5-1 and J usage is TRBJ1-5; possibly TRBD1 for D (5 bases). The germline V and J ends were trimmed by 4 bases and 0 bases, with 11 bases remaining between them. CDR1 and CDR2 from the germline V gene are SGHRS and YFSETQ. This CDR3 comprises 15 residues. The CDR3 reads CASSVEGYSNQPQHF. For the CDR3, the DNA is TGCGCCAGCAGCGTGGAGGGGTATAGCAATCAGCCCCAGCATTTT. Looking up the rest from reference TRBV5-1 and TRBJ1-5 gives the full variable domain: KAGVTQTPRYLIKTRGQQVTLSCSPISGHRSVSWYQQTPGQGLQFLFEYFSETQRNKGNFPGRFSGRQFSNSRSEMNVSTLELGDSALYLCASSVEGYSNQPQHFGDGTRLSIL.

The genes are TRBV19 and TRBJ1-2, with D uncertain. The germline CDR1 and CDR2 sequences are LNHDA and SQIVND (reference sequence). This CDR3 is built from 16 residues. The V and J ends lost 4 bases and 1 base respectively, with 16 bases between them. The CDR3 loop is CASSTPRVSLNYGYTF. The CDR3 DNA follows: TGTGCCAGTAGTACCCCCCGGGTCTCTCTTAACTATGGCTACACCTTC.

The chain uses TRBV5-8 and TRBJ1-6; 8 positions match TRBD1. Germline CDR1 is SGHTS and CDR2 is YDEGEE. The CDR3 extends over 14 amino acids. V was clipped by 7 bases and J by 7 bases; unmatched bases: 7. CDR3 amino acids: CASGWTGYNSPLHF. CDR3 sequence (DNA): TGTGCCAGCGGGTGGACAGGGTACAATTCACCCCTCCACTTT.

The chain combines TRBV5-1 with TRBJ2-3, with D uncertain. CDR1 and CDR2 (germline): SGHRS, YFSETQ. The CDR3 spans 16 residues. V lost 4 bases, J lost 4 bases, and 19 bases lay in between. The CDR3 region has the DNA TGCGCCAGCAGCGCACCTGTACTAAATCGGGCAGATACGCAGTATTTT. It specifies CASSAPVLNRADTQYF.

V usage is TRBV6-5 and J usage is TRBJ1-1; 7 bases map to TRBD1. Looked up from germline, CDR1 is MNHEY and CDR2 is SVGAGI. V lost 2 bases to trimming and J lost 7 bases; unmatched junction nucleotides: 4. This CDR3 has 13 amino acids. The CDR3 DNA sequence: TGTGCCAGCAGTTACGAGGGGGCAGGTGAAGCTTTCTTT. Its translation: CASSYEGAGEAFF.